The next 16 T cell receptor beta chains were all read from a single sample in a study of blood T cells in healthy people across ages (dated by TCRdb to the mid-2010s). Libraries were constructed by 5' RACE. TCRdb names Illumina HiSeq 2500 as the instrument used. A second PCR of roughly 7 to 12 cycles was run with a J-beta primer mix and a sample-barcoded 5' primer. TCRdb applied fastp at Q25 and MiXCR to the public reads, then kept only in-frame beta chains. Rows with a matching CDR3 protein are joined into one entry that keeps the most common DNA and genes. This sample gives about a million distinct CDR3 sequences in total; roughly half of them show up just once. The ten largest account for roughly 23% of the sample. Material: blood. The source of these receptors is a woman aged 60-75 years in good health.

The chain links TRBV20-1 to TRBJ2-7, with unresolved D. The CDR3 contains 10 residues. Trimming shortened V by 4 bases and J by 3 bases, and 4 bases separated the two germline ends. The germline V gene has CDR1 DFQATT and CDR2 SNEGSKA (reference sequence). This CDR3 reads CSAMDYEQYF. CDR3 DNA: TGCAGTGCTATGGACTACGAGCAGTACTTC.

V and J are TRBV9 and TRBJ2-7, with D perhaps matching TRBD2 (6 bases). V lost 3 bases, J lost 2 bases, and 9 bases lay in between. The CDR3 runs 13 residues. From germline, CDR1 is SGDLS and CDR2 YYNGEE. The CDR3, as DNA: TGTGCCAGCAGCGCGGGGGATACCTACGAGCAGTACTTC. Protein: CASSAGDTYEQYF.

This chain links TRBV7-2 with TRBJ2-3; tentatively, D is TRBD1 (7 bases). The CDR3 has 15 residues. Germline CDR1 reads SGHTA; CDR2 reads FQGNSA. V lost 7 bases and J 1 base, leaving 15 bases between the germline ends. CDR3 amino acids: CASTPRGERTDTQYF. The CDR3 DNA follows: TGTGCCAGCACCCCCAGGGGGGAACGCACAGATACGCAGTATTTT.

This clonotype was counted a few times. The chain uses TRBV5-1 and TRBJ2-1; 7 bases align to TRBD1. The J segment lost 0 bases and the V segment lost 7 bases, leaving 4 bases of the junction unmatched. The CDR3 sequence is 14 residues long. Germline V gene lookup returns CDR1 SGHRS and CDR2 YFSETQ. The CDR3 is CASATGTSYNEQFF. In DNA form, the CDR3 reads TGCGCCAGCGCGACAGGGACCTCCTACAATGAGCAGTTCTTC. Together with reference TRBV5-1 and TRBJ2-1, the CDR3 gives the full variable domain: KAGVTQTPRYLIKTRGQQVTLSCSPISGHRSVSWYQQTPGQGLQFLFEYFSETQRNKGNFPGRFSGRQFSNSRSEMNVSTLELGDSALYLCASATGTSYNEQFFGPGTRLTVL.

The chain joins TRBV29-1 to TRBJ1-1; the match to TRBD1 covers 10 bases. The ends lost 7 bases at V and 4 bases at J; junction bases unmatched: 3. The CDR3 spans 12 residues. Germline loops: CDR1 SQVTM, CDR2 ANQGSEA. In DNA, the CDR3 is TGCAGCGGACAGGGGGCGGGCACTGAAGCTTTCTTT. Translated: CSGQGAGTEAFF.

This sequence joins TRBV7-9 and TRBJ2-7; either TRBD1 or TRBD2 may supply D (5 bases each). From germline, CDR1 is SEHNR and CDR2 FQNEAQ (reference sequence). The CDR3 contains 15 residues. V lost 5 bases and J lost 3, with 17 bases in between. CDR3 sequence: CASSPKNGTDYEQYF. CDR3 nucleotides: TGTGCCAGCAGCCCAAAGAACGGGACGGACTACGAGCAGTACTTC.

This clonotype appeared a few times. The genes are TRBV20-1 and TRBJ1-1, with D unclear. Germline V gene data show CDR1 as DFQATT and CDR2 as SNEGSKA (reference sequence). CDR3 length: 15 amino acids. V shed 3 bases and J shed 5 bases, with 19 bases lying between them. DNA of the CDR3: TGCAGTGCTAGCGGAAGACAAGAGCGGGTGACTGAAGCTTTCTTT. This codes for CSASGRQERVTEAFF.

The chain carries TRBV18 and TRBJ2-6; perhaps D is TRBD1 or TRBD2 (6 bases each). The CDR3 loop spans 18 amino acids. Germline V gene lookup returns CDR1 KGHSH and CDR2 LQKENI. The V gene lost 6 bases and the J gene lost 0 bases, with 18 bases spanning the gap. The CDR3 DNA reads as TGTGCCAGCTCTCCCCATGGGGGGCGAAACTCTGGGGCCAACGTCCTGACTTTC. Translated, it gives CASSPHGGRNSGANVLTF.

The CDR3 protein is CASSLETSVNSYEQYF. The DNA of the CDR3 is TGCGCCAGCAGCTTGGAAACTAGCGTTAACTCCTACGAGCAGTACTTC. V usage is TRBV5-1 and J usage is TRBJ2-7, with 7 bases aligning to TRBD2. Germline-derived CDR1 and CDR2 are SGHRS and YFSETQ. After removal of 0 bases from V and 0 bases from J, the junction contained 6 bases not matched to a gene. There are 16 residues in the CDR3.

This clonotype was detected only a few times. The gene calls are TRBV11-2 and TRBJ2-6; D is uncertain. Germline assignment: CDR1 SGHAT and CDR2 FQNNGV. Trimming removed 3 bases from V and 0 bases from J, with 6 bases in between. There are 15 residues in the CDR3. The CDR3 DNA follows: TGTGCCAGCAGCTTGACGGACTCTGGGGCCAACGTCCTGACTTTC. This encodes CASSLTDSGANVLTF.

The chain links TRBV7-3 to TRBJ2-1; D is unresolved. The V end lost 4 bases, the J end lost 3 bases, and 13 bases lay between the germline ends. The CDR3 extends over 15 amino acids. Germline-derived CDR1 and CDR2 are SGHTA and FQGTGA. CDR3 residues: CASSSHLISYNEQFF. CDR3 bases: TGTGCCAGCAGCTCACACCTAATCAGCTACAATGAGCAGTTCTTC.

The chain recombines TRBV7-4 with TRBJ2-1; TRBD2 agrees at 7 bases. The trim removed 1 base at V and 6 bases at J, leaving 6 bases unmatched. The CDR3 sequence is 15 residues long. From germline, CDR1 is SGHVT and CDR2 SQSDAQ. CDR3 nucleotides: TGTGCCAGCAGCTTAGATGGTGGGAGGGGCAATGAGCAGTTCTTC. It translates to CASSLDGGRGNEQFF.

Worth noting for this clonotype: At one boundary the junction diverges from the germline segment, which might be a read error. This CDR3 reads CASSLVTGVQPLHF. In nucleotides, the CDR3 is TGTGCCAGCAGTTTAGTTACAGGGGTTCAGCCCCTGCATTTT. This rearrangement joins TRBV27 to TRBJ1-5; TRBD1 matches 7 bases. CDR3 length: 14 residues. In germline, CDR1 is MNHEY, CDR2 SMNVEV (reference sequence).

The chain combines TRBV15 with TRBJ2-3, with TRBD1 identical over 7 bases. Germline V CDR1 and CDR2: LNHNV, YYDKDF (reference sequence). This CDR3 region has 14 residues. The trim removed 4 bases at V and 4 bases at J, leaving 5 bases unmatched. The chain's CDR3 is CATSNMGQPDTQYF. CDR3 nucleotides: TGTGCCACCAGCAATATGGGACAGCCAGATACGCAGTATTTT.

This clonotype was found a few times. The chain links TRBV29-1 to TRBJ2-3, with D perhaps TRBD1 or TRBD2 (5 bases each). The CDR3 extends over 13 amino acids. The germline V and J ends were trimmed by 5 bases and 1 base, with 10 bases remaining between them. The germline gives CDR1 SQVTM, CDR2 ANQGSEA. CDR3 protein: CSVSRDRTDTQYF. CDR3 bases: TGCAGCGTTTCACGGGACCGCACAGATACGCAGTATTTT.

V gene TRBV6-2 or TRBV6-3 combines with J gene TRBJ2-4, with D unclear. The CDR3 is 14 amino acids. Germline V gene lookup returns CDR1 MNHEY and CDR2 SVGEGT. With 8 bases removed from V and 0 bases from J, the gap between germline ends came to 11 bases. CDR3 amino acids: CASPSRLAKNIQYF. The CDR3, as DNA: TGTGCCAGCCCCTCCCGACTAGCCAAAAACATTCAGTACTTC.